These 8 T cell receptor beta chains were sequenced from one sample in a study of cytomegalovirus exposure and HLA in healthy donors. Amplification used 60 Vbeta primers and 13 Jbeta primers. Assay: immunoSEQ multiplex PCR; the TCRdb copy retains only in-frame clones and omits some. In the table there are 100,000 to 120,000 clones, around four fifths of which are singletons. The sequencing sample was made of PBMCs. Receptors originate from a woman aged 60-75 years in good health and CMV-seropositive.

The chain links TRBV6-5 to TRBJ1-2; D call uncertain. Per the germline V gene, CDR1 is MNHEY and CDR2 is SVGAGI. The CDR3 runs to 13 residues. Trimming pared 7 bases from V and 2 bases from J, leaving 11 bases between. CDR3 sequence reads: CASTAGLNYGYTF. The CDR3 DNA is TGTGCCAGCACGGCGGGCCTGAACTATGGCTACACCTTC.

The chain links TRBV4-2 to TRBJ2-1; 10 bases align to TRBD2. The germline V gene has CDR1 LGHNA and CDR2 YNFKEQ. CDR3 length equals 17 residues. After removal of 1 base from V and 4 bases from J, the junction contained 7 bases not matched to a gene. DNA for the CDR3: TGTGCCAGCAGCCAAGGGGCTAGCGGGGGTGGGTACAATGAGCAGTTCTTC. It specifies CASSQGASGGGYNEQFF.

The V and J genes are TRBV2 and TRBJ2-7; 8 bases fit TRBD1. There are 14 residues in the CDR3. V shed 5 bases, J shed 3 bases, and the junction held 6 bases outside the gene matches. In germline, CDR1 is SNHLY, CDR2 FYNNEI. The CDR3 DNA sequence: TGTGCCAGCAGTAAGACAGGGGCTCGCTACGAGCAGTACTTC. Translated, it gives CASSKTGARYEQYF.

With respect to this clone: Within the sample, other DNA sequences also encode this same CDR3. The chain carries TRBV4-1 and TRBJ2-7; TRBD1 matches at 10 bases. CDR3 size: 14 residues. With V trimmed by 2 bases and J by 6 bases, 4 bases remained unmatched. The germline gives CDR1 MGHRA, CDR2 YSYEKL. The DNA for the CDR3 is TGCGCCAGCAGCCAAAGACAGGGGGCGGGCGAGCAGTACTTC. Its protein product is CASSQRQGAGEQYF.

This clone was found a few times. The CDR3 bases are TGTGCCAGTAGTACCTCCAGGGGTGTCACGCAGTATTTT. As protein: CASSTSRGVTQYF. The chain joins TRBV19 to TRBJ2-3, with D perhaps TRBD1 (6 bases). CDR3 length: 13 residues. The V end was cut by 4 bases, the J end by 9 bases, with 14 bases between. The germline gives CDR1 LNHDA, CDR2 SQIVND (reference sequence).

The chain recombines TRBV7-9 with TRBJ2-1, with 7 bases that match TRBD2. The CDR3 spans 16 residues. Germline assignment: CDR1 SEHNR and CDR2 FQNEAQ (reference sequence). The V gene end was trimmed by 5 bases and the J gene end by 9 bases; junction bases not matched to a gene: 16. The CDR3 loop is CASSLRSAGAEVEQFF. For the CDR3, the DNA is TGTGCCAGCAGCCTCCGCTCCGCGGGAGCCGAGGTTGAGCAGTTCTTC.

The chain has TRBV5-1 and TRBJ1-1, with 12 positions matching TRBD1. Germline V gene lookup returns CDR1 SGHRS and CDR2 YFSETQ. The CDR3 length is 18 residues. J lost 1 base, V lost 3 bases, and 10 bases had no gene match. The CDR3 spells CASSSTGTGGLRNTEAFF. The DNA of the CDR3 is TGCGCCAGCAGCTCAACCGGGACAGGGGGCTTGAGGAACACTGAAGCTTTCTTT.

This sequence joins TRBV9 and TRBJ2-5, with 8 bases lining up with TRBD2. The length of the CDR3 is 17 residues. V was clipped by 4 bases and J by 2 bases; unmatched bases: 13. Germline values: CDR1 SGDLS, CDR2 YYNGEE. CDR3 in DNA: TGTGCCAGCAGCCCAAGGGGGGCACTAGCGGCTCAAGAGACCCAGTACTTC. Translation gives CASSPRGALAAQETQYF.